This TCR beta chain originates from a study of T cell responses to AZD1222 COVID-19 vaccine (dated by TCRdb to 2020 to 2022). In terms of the full investigation: TCR sequencing was performed for over 230 trial participants, of whom about 200 were given two doses of AZD1222 and some 25 were given two doses of MenACWY control vaccine. Trial participants were enrolled by age into 18-55, 56-69 and 70-plus year subgroups, with approximately 150, 30 and 60 TCR-sequenced participants respectively.

What this sample's time point label stands for: about 28 days (+/-7) after the second vaccine dose. AZD1222 recipients with second doses at about 4 weeks or about 12 weeks were pooled, because spike-specific TCR depth and breadth did not differ between schedules. The vaccinee samples were drawn from two UK trials, COV001 and COV002, one of which was a single-blind randomized controlled phase 2/3 trial testing AZD1222 (ChAdOx1 nCoV-19) in healthy adults. Trial participant PBMC samples were collected at day 0 and day 28 after the second dose for TCRbeta chain sequencing. In the case of this clone: Its antigen has not been determined. One base away there is no much larger clone; base qualities are not given.

What the work shows at the level of the full study, not this receptor alone: In the small 56-69-year group, the increase in depth fell short of significance, most likely because of low power. Most participants were white British and females outnumbered males, and the authors suggested that clonal diversity may have been underestimated. A significant rise in spike-specific TCR breadth and depth was observed after two AZD1222 doses relative to day 0 and relative to MenACWY recipients. Epitopes outside the regions mutated in the B.1.351 and B.1.1.7 variants were reportedly recognized by nearly half of the unique spike-specific TCRs. No day 14 peak-response samples were available, so repertoires were characterized only after the peak T cell response. Conclusions about previously exposed vaccinees were limited because only six AZD1222 recipients were SARS-CoV-2 seropositive at baseline. CD4 TCRs associated with the vaccine covered the entire spike protein, and the dominant responses were in regions 160-218 and 743-854.

The junction shows trimming of 6 bases on V and 5 bases on J, and the gene matches do not reach 12 bases of it. CDR1 and CDR2, looked up from the germline V gene, are MDHEN and SYDVKM. From cysteine to phenylalanine, the CDR3 is 16 amino acids long. Here the CDR3 DNA is all that survives: 48 bases in frame from base 1. The CDR3 regions of human TCRbeta chains were subjected to immunosequencing. On the authors' methods: Repertoire TCRs were checked for matches against a reference library of SARS-CoV-2-specific TCRs that had been generated using the MIRA antigen-specificity platform. Breadth was defined as the fraction of unique TCRs that were SARS-CoV-2-associated. Depth was defined as the fraction of total T cells that were SARS-CoV-2-associated. Using the MIRA data, each spike-specific TCR was mapped to the spike region that the TCR reacts to and placed in a CD4 or CD8 class. Log10-transformed breadth and depth values were compared by one-way ANOVA with Sidak's multiple comparisons tests. This immuneACCESS table, as held by TCRdb, lists in-frame sequences with V and J called but not all clones. Of the missing ones, under half trace to an unresolved V gene in checked studies; the others have no known cause. V, J and clone size reflect that table, while D and trimming were determined from the DNA. The sample table shows tens of thousands of clones, and 91% are seen once. The ten largest clones take up 25% to 30% of the sample.

The source is an adult who received the AZD1222 COVID-19 vaccine. The rearranged chain carries TRBV28 and TRBJ2-3, with 9 central nucleotides matching TRBD2. The starting material was peripheral blood, obtained 28 days after the second AZD1222 dose. The sequenced DNA: TGTGCCAGCAGCTTAAGCATAGCGGGAGAAGGAGATACGCAGTATTTT. Translated, it reads CASSLSIAGEGDTQYF.